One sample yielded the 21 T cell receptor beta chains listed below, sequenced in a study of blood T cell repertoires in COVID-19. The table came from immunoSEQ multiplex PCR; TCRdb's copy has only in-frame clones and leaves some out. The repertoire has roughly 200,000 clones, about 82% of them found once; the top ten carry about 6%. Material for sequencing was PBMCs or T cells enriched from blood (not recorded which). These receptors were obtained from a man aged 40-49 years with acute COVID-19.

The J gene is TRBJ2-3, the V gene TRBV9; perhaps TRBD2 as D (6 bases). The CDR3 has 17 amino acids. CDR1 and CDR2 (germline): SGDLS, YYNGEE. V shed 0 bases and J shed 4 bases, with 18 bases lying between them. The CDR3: CASSVGRAVGVPDTQYF. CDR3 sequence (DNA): TGTGCCAGCAGCGTAGGGAGGGCGGTGGGGGTGCCAGATACGCAGTATTTT.

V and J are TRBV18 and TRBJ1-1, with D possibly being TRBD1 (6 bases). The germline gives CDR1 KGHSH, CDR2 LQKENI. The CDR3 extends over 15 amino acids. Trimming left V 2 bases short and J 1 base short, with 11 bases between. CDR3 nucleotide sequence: TGTGCCAGCTCACCAGACAGGTCCCCGAACACTGAAGCTTTCTTT. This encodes CASSPDRSPNTEAFF.

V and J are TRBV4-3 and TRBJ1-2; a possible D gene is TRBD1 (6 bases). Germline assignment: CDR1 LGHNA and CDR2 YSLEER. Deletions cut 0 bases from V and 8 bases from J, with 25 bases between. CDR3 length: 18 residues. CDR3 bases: TGCGCCAGCAGCCAAGATGGGGGCCCGGGACGGAATACCGCGGGCTACACCTTC. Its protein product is CASSQDGGPGRNTAGYTF.

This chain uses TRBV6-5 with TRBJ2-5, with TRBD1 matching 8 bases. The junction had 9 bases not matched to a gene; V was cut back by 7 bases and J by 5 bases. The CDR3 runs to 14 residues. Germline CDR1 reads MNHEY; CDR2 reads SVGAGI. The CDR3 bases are TGTGCCAGCACCCGGAGACAGGGGACGGAGACCCAGTACTTC. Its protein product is CASTRRQGTETQYF.

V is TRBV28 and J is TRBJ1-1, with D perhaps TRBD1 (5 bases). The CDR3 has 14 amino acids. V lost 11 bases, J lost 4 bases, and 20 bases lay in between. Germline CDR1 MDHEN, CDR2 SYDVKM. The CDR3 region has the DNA TGTGCCGTAAACTCCGGAGGGGTGAGCACTGAAGCTTTCTTT. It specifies CAVNSGGVSTEAFF.

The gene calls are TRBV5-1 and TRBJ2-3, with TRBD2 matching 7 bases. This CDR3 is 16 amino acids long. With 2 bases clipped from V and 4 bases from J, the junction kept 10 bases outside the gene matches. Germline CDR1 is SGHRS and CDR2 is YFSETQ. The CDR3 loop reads CASSFTPPSGPDTQYF. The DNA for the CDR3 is TGCGCCAGCAGCTTTACCCCCCCTAGCGGTCCAGATACGCAGTATTTT.

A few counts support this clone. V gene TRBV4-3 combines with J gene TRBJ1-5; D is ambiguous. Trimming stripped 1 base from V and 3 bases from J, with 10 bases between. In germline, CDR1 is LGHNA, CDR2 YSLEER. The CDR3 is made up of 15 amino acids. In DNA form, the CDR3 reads TGCGCCAGCAGCCAAGTATTGGAGTACAATCAGCCCCAGCATTTT. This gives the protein CASSQVLEYNQPQHF.

In DNA form, the CDR3 reads TGTGCCAGCAGGAGCTCCTACGAGCAGTACTTC. It specifies CASRSSYEQYF. The V call is TRBV28, the J call TRBJ2-7; D remains ambiguous. The ends were cut back, 6 bases at V and 0 bases at J, with 3 bases in the middle. The CDR3 consists of 11 residues. Germline CDR1 is MDHEN and CDR2 is SYDVKM.

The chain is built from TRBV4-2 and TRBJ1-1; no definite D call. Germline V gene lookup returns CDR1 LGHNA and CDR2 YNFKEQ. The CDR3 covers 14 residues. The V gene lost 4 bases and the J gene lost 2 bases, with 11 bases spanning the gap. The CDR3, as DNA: TGTGCCAGCAGCCCCCCAGTCCCAAACACTGAAGCTTTCTTT. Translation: CASSPPVPNTEAFF.

CDR3 sequence reads: CASSLSGDQYF. As DNA, the CDR3 is TGTGCCAGCAGTCTCTCAGGTGACCAGTACTTC. This chain uses TRBV6-5 with TRBJ2-5, with unresolved D. Germline V gene data show CDR1 as MNHEY and CDR2 as SVGAGI. With 5 bases removed from V and 10 bases from J, the gap between germline ends came to 11 bases. The CDR3 loop spans 11 amino acids.

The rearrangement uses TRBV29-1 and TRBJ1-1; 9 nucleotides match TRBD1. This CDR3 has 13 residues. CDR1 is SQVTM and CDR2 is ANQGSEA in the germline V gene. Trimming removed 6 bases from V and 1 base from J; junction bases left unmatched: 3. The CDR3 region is CSVRGQGNTEAFF. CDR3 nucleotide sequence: TGCAGCGTGAGGGGACAGGGGAACACTGAAGCTTTCTTT.

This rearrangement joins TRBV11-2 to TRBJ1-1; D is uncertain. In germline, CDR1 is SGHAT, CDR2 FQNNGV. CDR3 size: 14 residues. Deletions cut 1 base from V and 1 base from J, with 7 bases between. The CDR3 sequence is CASSLGRRNTEAFF. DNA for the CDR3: TGTGCCAGCAGCTTAGGACGGAGGAACACTGAAGCTTTCTTT.

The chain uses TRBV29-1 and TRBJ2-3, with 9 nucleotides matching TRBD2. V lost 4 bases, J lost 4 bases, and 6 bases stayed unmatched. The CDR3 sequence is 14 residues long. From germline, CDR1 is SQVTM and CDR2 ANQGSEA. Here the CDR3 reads CSVADSGSADTQYF. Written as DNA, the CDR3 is TGCAGCGTTGCGGATAGCGGGAGTGCAGATACGCAGTATTTT.

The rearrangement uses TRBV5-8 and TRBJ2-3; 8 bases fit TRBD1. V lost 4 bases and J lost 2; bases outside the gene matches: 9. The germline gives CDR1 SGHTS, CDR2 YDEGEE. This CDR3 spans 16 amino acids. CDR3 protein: CASSRQGRKYTDTQYF. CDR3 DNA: TGTGCCAGCAGCCGACAGGGGCGAAAGTACACAGATACGCAGTATTTT.

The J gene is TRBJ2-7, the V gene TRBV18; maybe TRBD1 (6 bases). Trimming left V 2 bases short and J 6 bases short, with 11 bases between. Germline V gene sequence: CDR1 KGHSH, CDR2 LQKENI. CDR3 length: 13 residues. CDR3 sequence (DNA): TGTGCCAGCTCACCATATACAGGGCTCGAGCAGTACTTC. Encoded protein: CASSPYTGLEQYF.

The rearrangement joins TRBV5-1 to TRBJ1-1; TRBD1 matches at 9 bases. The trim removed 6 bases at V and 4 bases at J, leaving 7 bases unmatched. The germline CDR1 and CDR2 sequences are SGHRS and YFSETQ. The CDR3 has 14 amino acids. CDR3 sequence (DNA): TGCGCCAGCATAGAGACAGGGGGTGGCACTGAAGCTTTCTTT. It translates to CASIETGGGTEAFF.

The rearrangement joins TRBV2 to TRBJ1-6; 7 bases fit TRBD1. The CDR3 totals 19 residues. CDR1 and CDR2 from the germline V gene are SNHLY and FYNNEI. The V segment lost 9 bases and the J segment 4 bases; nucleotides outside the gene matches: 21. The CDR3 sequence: CASAHKRTRDRTYNSPLHF. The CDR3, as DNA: TGTGCCAGTGCGCATAAAAGAACCAGGGACAGAACTTATAATTCACCCCTCCACTTT.

The CDR3 loop reads CASSLEPGYGYTF. Here the CDR3 DNA reads TGTGCCAGCAGCTTGGAGCCGGGTTATGGCTACACCTTC. The chain combines TRBV5-5 with TRBJ1-2; D is undetermined. From germline, CDR1 is SGHKS and CDR2 YYEKEE (reference sequence). The CDR3 contains 13 residues. Trimming shortened V by 0 bases and J by 5 bases, and 8 bases separated the two germline ends. The whole variable domain, filled in from reference TRBV5-5 and TRBJ1-2, reads DAGVTQSPTHLIKTRGQQVTLRCSPISGHKSVSWYQQVLGQGPQFIFQYYEKEERGRGNFPDRFSARQFPNYSSELNVNALLLGDSALYLCASSLEPGYGYTFGSGTRLTVV.

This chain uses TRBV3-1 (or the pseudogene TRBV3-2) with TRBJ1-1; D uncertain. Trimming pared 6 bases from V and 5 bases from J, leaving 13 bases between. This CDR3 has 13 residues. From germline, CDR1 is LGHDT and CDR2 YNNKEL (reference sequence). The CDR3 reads CASRSSRETEAFF. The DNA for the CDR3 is TGTGCCAGCAGATCCTCAAGGGAGACTGAAGCTTTCTTT.

DNA of the CDR3: TGTGCCAGCAGTTTAGTAGGGGGCTTGGCTGAAGCTTTCTTT. It is translated as CASSLVGGLAEAFF. This rearrangement joins TRBV28 to TRBJ1-1; 7 bases are a match to TRBD1. The germline V gene encodes CDR1 MDHEN and CDR2 SYDVKM. This CDR3 region has 14 residues. The trim removed 2 bases at V and 6 bases at J, leaving 6 bases unmatched.

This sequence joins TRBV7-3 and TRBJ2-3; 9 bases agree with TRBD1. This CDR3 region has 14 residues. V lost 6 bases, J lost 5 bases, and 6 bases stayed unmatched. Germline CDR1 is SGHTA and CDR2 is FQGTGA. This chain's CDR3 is CASSSTGGIDTQYF. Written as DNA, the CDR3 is TGTGCCAGCAGTTCTACAGGGGGCATAGATACGCAGTATTTT.